A single sample gave rise to the 25 T cell receptor beta chains below, sequenced in a study of cytomegalovirus exposure and HLA in healthy donors. Clones were sequenced by immunoSEQ multiplex PCR, and TCRdb holds only the in-frame ones, with some missing. The top ten hold around 6.3% of the sample, which has around 98,000 clones, roughly 87% seen once. The sample consisted of PBMCs. Source of these receptors: a man younger than 30 in good health and CMV-seropositive.

The DNA of the CDR3 is TGTGCCAGCAGCTTTTGGAAGGGAGGCACTGAAGCTTTCTTT. Amino acids: CASSFWKGGTEAFF. This sequence joins TRBV7-9 and TRBJ1-1; no clear D gene. CDR1 and CDR2 (germline): SEHNR, FQNEAQ (reference sequence). CDR3 size: 14 residues. Trimming took off 3 bases at V and 4 bases at J, with 12 bases between the two ends.

This chain joins TRBV15 and TRBJ2-5; 9 bases are a match to TRBD2. V lost 8 bases, J lost 0 bases, and 13 bases stayed unmatched. The CDR3 loop spans 17 amino acids. Germline-derived CDR1 and CDR2 are LNHNV and YYDKDF (reference sequence). CDR3 nucleotide sequence: TGTGCCACCGGGGTGTTAGCGGGGGCCCAGTACCAAGAGACCCAGTACTTC. It codes for CATGVLAGAQYQETQYF. Together with reference TRBV15 and TRBJ2-5, the CDR3 gives the full variable domain: DAMVIQNPRYQVTQFGKPVTLSCSQTLNHNVMYWYQQKSSQAPKLLFHYYDKDFNNEADTPDNFQSRRPNTSFCFLDIRSPGLGDTAMYLCATGVLAGAQYQETQYFGPGTRLLVL.

Points on this clone: Other nucleotide sequences from this sample produce the same CDR3. The chain recombines TRBV19 with TRBJ2-7; TRBD1 agrees at 8 bases. V lost 5 bases to trimming and J lost 0 bases; unmatched junction nucleotides: 6. The CDR3 is made up of 15 amino acids. CDR1 and CDR2 (germline): LNHDA, SQIVND (reference sequence). Written as DNA, the CDR3 is TGTGCCAGTAGTCCTGGGACAGGTCCCTCCTACGAGCAGTACTTC. The encoded protein is CASSPGTGPSYEQYF.

The chain combines TRBV7-2 with TRBJ2-3; 9 nucleotides match TRBD1. Per germline, CDR1 SGHTA and CDR2 FQGNSA. The CDR3 consists of 16 residues. The ends lost 3 bases at V and 4 bases at J; junction bases unmatched: 8. CDR3 in DNA: TGTGCCAGCAGCTTCACAGGGGGCCCGACCCCAGATACGCAGTATTTT. Translating gives CASSFTGGPTPDTQYF.

This chain uses TRBV7-3 with TRBJ2-6; 8 bases are shared with TRBD2. V trimming: 1 base; J trimming: 0 bases; junction bases outside the gene matches: 5. Germline V gene sequence: CDR1 SGHTA, CDR2 FQGTGA. CDR3 length: 18 amino acids. Written as DNA, the CDR3 is TGTGCCAGCAGCTTAAGCCCAGCGGGAGCCTCTGGGGCCAACGTCCTGACTTTC. Translating it yields CASSLSPAGASGANVLTF.

V is TRBV2 and J is TRBJ1-2, with D unclear. This CDR3 spans 12 amino acids. Germline V gives CDR1 SNHLY, CDR2 FYNNEI. Deletions cut 3 bases from V and 8 bases from J, with 10 bases between. The CDR3 reads CASSDSTRGYTF. CDR3 sequence (DNA): TGTGCCAGCAGTGACAGCACTAGGGGCTACACCTTC.

The chain recombines TRBV9 with TRBJ1-4; D is possibly TRBD1 (5 bases). This CDR3 contains 14 residues. V was trimmed by 7 bases and J by 7 bases, leaving 17 bases between them. The V gene's germline CDR1 is SGDLS and CDR2 YYNGEE. Here the CDR3 reads CASGGGRTTEKLFF. The CDR3 DNA is TGTGCCAGCGGGGGGGGAAGAACAACTGAAAAACTGTTTTTT. Using reference TRBV9 and TRBJ1-4 for the parts outside the CDR3, the full variable domain is DSGVTQTPKHLITATGQRVTLRCSPRSGDLSVYWYQQSLDQGLQFLIQYYNGEERAKGNILERFSAQQFPDLHSELNLSSLELGDSALYFCASGGGRTTEKLFFGSGTQLSVL.

V and J are TRBV4-1 and TRBJ1-4; D remains unclear. V was shortened by 3 bases and J by 0 bases, with 8 bases between the two germline ends. Germline V gene data show CDR1 as MGHRA and CDR2 as YSYEKL. The CDR3 loop spans 15 amino acids. The CDR3 DNA follows: TGCGCCAGCAGCCAGGCTGGTGCAACTAATGAAAAACTGTTTTTT. Residues: CASSQAGATNEKLFF.

The chain links TRBV6-6 to TRBJ1-5; a weak D match, TRBD1 (5 bases). The V end lost 7 bases, the J end lost 6 bases, and 16 bases lay between the germline ends. This CDR3 has 14 amino acids. Germline values: CDR1 MNHNY, CDR2 SVGAGI (reference sequence). CDR3 protein: CASNVQDGGQPQHF. The DNA of the CDR3 is TGTGCCAGCAACGTACAGGACGGCGGTCAGCCCCAGCATTTT.

The V call is TRBV7-2, the J call TRBJ2-1; 8 bases line up with TRBD1. V gave up 5 bases and J gave up 0 bases; unmatched junction bases: 3. Germline loops: CDR1 SGHTA, CDR2 FQGNSA. The CDR3 is 15 residues long. For the CDR3, the DNA is TGTGCCAGCAGCATCGGGACAGGCTCCTACAATGAGCAGTTCTTC. It is translated as CASSIGTGSYNEQFF.

The J gene is TRBJ2-2, the V gene TRBV12-2; TRBD2 was called by the table and not checked on the DNA. TRBV12-2 is a documented pseudogene. The CDR3 is 20 amino acids. The CDR3 spells CASRLVKGLSTSENTGELFF. The CDR3 region has the DNA TGTGCAAGTCGCTTAGTGAAAGGGCTATCGACTAGCGAGAACACCGGGGAGCTGTTTTTT.

V is TRBV5-4 and J is TRBJ2-5; 8 nucleotides match TRBD1. Germline trimming cut 4 bases from V and 5 bases from J; bases unmatched to any gene: 7. CDR3 length: 14 amino acids. Germline V lookup: CDR1 SGHNT, CDR2 YYREEE (reference sequence). The CDR3 nucleotides read TGTGCCAGCAGCACCGGGACAGGCCGGGAGACCCAGTACTTC. Residues: CASSTGTGRETQYF. Together with reference TRBV5-4 and TRBJ2-5, the CDR3 gives the full variable domain: ETGVTQSPTHLIKTRGQQVTLRCSSQSGHNTVSWYQQALGQGPQFIFQYYREEENGRGNFPPRFSGLQFPNYSSELNVNALELDDSALYLCASSTGTGRETQYFGPGTRLLVL.

The chain links TRBV11-2 to TRBJ2-3; D is unresolved. CDR1 is SGHAT and CDR2 is FQNNGV in the germline V gene. V was cut by 4 bases and J by 3 bases, with 5 bases left in between. CDR3 size: 12 residues. The CDR3 bases are TGTGCCAGCAGCTCGGTAACAGATACGCAGTATTTT. Its protein product is CASSSVTDTQYF.

The V and J genes are TRBV7-9 and TRBJ2-2; D is unclear. CDR1 SEHNR and CDR2 FQNEAQ come from the germline V gene (reference sequence). The CDR3 totals 12 residues. V lost 3 bases to trimming and J lost 6 bases, with 5 bases between them. The CDR3, as DNA: TGTGCCAGCAGCTTCATCCCCGGGGAGCTGTTTTTT. Encoded protein: CASSFIPGELFF.

This chain uses TRBV6-4 with TRBJ2-2; 10 bases are a match to TRBD2. This CDR3 has 14 residues. V shed 4 bases, J shed 4 bases, and the junction held 0 bases outside the gene matches. CDR1 MRHNA and CDR2 SNTAGT come from the germline V gene. For the CDR3, the DNA is TGTGCCAGCAGTGCTAGCGGGAGCACCGGGGAGCTGTTTTTT. It is translated as CASSASGSTGELFF.

This rearrangement joins TRBV4-3 to TRBJ2-5; possibly TRBD1 for D (6 bases). The CDR3 spans 15 residues. Germline CDR1 and CDR2: LGHNA and YSLEER. With 2 bases removed from V and 4 bases from J, the gap between germline ends came to 14 bases. CDR3 in DNA: TGCGCCAGCAGCCAACAGACAGGATCGAGAGAGACCCAGTACTTC. This encodes CASSQQTGSRETQYF.

This rearrangement joins TRBV28 to TRBJ1-2; 8 positions match TRBD1. This CDR3 contains 15 residues. V was clipped by 4 bases and J by 6 bases; unmatched bases: 10. CDR1 and CDR2 from the germline V gene are MDHEN and SYDVKM. The CDR3 here is CASSSLRGQGHGYTF. In nucleotides, the CDR3 is TGTGCCAGCAGTTCACTAAGAGGACAGGGTCATGGCTACACCTTC.

The genes are TRBV11-3 and TRBJ2-7, with 10 positions matching TRBD1. J gave up 5 bases and V 6 bases, and 7 bases lay outside the gene matches. CDR3 length: 14 residues. CDR1 and CDR2 (germline): SGHNT, YENEEA. This chain's CDR3 is CASRPGTGVHEQYF. Written as DNA, the CDR3 is TGTGCCAGCAGACCCGGGACAGGGGTCCACGAGCAGTACTTC.

The rearrangement links TRBV19 to TRBJ2-7, with 7 bases aligning to TRBD1. With 3 bases clipped from V and 2 bases from J, the junction kept 4 bases outside the gene matches. The V gene's germline CDR1 is LNHDA and CDR2 SQIVND (reference sequence). The CDR3 is 14 residues long. The CDR3 loop reads CASSISQGAYEQYF. CDR3 in DNA: TGTGCCAGTAGTATTAGCCAGGGGGCCTACGAGCAGTACTTC.

The V gene is TRBV5-6, the J gene TRBJ2-1; TRBD2 agrees at 14 bases. After removal of 4 bases from V and 9 bases from J, the junction contained 9 bases not matched to a gene. The CDR3 extends over 16 amino acids. Germline CDR1 SGHDT, CDR2 YYEEEE. The CDR3 reads CASSPLGLAGAGEQFF. The CDR3 nucleotides read TGTGCCAGCAGCCCCCTGGGACTAGCGGGAGCGGGTGAGCAGTTCTTC.

V usage is TRBV19 and J usage is TRBJ2-1; perhaps TRBD2 as D (5 bases). Germline CDR1 is LNHDA and CDR2 is SQIVND (reference sequence). CDR3 length: 17 amino acids. V lost 2 bases to trimming and J lost 5 bases, with 19 bases between them. The CDR3 nucleotides read TGTGCCAGTAGTATATCAGGCACGAGGGAGTTCCACAATGAGCAGTTCTTC. Its protein is CASSISGTREFHNEQFF.

The chain employs TRBV7-3 and TRBJ2-1; maybe TRBD2 (6 bases). Germline assignment: CDR1 SGHTA and CDR2 FQGTGA. V shed 3 bases and J shed 5 bases, with 14 bases lying between them. This CDR3 has 15 residues. The CDR3 loop reads CASSFAGTGNNEQFF. The DNA for the CDR3 is TGTGCCAGCAGCTTCGCCGGGACTGGAAACAATGAGCAGTTCTTC.

The chain is built from TRBV2 and TRBJ1-5, with D possibly TRBD1 on 6 matching bases. In germline, CDR1 is SNHLY, CDR2 FYNNEI. Trimming cost V 3 bases and J 0 bases, with 9 bases left between them. The CDR3 has 15 amino acids. The CDR3 loop reads CASSEGGLSNQPQHF. The CDR3 DNA reads TGTGCCAGCAGTGAGGGGGGGCTTAGCAATCAGCCCCAGCATTTT. Complete variable domain (other parts from reference TRBV2 and TRBJ1-5): EPEVTQTPSHQVTQMGQEVILRCVPISNHLYFYWYRQILGQKVEFLVSFYNNEISEKSEIFDDQFSVERPDGSNFTLKIRSTKLEDSAMYFCASSEGGLSNQPQHFGDGTRLSIL.

The chain has TRBV6-5 and TRBJ2-3, with 8 bases that match TRBD1. With 0 bases clipped from V and 1 base from J, the junction kept 3 bases outside the gene matches. CDR3 length: 16 amino acids. Germline V CDR1 and CDR2: MNHEY, SVGAGI. CDR3 nucleotide sequence: TGTGCCAGCAGTTACTCACCGGGACAGGGCACAGATACGCAGTATTTT. Protein: CASSYSPGQGTDTQYF.

This chain uses TRBV29-1 with TRBJ2-2; 10 positions agree with TRBD1. Germline V gene data show CDR1 as SQVTM and CDR2 as ANQGSEA. CDR3 length equals 15 residues. Unmatched junction bases numbered 10, after V lost 6 bases and J lost 6 bases. CDR3 in DNA: TGCAGCGTAGATAGGACAGGGGGACGCTCCGGGGAGCTGTTTTTT. Translated, it gives CSVDRTGGRSGELFF.